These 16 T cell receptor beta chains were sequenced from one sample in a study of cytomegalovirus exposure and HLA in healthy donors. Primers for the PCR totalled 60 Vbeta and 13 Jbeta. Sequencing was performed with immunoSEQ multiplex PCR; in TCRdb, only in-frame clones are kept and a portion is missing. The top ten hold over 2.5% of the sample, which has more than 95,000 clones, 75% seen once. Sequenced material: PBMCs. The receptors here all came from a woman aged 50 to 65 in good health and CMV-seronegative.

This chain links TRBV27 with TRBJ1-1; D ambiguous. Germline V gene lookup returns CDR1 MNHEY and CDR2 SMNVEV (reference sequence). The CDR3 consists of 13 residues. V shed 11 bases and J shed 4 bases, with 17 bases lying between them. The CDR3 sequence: CASHLVLGTEAFF. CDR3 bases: TGTGCCTCCCATCTGGTCCTCGGCACTGAAGCTTTCTTT.

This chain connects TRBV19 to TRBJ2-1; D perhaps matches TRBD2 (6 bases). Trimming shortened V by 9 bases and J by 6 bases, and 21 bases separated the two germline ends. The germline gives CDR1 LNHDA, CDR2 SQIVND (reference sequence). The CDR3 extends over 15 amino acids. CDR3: CASGRLGFGGNEQFF. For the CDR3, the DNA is TGTGCCAGCGGGAGACTGGGGTTCGGTGGCAATGAGCAGTTCTTC.

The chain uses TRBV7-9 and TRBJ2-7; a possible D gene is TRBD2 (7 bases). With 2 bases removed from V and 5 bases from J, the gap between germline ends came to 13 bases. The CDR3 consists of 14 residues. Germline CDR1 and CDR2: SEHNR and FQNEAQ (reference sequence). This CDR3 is CASSLSGAGDEQYF. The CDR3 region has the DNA TGTGCCAGCAGCTTAAGCGGGGCAGGGGACGAGCAGTACTTC. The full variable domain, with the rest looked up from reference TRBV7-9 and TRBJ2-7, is DTGVSQNPRHKITKRGQNVTFRCDPISEHNRLYWYRQTLGQGPEFLTYFQNEAQLEKSRLLSDRFSAERPKGSFSTLEIQRTEQGDSAMYLCASSLSGAGDEQYFGPGTRLTVT.

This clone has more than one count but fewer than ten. CDR3 nucleotides: TGTGCCAGCAGCTTTGGTGGAGATGACTATGGCTACACCTTC. Protein product: CASSFGGDDYGYTF. The V gene is TRBV5-4, the J gene TRBJ1-2; D remains ambiguous. There are 14 residues in the CDR3. Germline values: CDR1 SGHNT, CDR2 YYREEE (reference sequence). The ends were cut back, 2 bases at V and 3 bases at J, with 11 bases in the middle.

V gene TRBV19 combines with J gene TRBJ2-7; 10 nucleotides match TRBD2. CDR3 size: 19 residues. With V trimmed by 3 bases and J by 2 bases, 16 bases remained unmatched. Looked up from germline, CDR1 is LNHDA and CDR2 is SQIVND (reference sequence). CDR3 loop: CASSITDIGGSGRAYEQYF. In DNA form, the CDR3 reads TGTGCCAGTAGTATCACCGATATAGGGGGCAGCGGGAGGGCCTACGAGCAGTACTTC.

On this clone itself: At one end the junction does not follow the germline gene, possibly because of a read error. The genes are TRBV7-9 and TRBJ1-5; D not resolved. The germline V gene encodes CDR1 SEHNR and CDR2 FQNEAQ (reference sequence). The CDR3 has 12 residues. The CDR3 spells CSSSLELSPQHF. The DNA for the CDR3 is TGTTCCAGCAGCTTAGAACTCTCCCCCCAGCATTTT.

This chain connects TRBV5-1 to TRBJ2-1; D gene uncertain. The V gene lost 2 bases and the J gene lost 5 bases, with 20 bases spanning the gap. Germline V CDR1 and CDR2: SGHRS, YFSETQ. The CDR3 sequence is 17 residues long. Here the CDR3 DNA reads TGCGCCAGCAGCTTTAATGCTGCAGCGTCCGTCGACAATGAGCAGTTCTTC. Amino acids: CASSFNAAASVDNEQFF.

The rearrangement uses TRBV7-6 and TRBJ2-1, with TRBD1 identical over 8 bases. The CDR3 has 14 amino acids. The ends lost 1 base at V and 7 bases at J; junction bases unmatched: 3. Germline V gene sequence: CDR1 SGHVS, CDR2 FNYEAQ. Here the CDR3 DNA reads TGTGCCAGCAGCTTAGGGACAGGGAGAAATGAGCAGTTCTTC. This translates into CASSLGTGRNEQFF.

The CDR3 DNA reads TGCAGCGTTGAAATGCAGGGGACCACAGATACGCAGTATTTT. Translating gives CSVEMQGTTDTQYF. V is TRBV29-1 and J is TRBJ2-3; a weak D match, TRBD1 (6 bases). Trimming removed 2 bases from V and 2 bases from J, with 11 bases in between. Per germline, CDR1 SQVTM and CDR2 ANQGSEA. This CDR3 has 14 amino acids.

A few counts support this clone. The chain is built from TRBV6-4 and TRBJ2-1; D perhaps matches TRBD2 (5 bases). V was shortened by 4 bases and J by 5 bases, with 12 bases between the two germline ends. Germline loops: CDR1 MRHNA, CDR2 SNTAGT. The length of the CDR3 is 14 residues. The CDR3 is CASSVEAEHNEQFF. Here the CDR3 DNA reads TGTGCCAGCAGTGTAGAAGCGGAGCACAATGAGCAGTTCTTC.

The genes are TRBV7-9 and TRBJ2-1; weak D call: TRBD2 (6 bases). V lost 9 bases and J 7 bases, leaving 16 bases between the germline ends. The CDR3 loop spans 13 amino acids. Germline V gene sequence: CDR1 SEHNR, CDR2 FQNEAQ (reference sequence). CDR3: CASSMGRNNEQFF. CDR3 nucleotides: TGTGCCAGTAGCATGGGGAGGAATAATGAGCAGTTCTTC.

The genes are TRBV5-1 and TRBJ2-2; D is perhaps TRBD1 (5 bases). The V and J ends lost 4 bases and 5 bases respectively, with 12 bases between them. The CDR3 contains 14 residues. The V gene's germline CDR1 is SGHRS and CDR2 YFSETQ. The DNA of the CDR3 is TGCGCCAGCAGCGGCCAGGGTAGGACCGGGGAGCTGTTTTTT. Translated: CASSGQGRTGELFF.

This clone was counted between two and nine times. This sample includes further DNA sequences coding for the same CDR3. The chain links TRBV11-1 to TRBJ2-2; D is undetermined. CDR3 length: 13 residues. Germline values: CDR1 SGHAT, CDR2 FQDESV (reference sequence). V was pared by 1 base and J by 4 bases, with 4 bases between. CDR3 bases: TGTGCCAGCAGCTTAGGAGGCACCGGGGAGCTGTTTTTT. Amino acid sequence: CASSLGGTGELFF.

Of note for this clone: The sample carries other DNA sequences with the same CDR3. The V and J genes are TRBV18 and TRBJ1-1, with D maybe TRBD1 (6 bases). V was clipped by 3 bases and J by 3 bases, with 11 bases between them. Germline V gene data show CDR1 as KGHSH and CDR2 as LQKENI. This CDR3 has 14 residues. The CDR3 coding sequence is TGTGCCAGCTCACCTTTACAGGGCGACACTGAAGCTTTCTTT. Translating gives CASSPLQGDTEAFF. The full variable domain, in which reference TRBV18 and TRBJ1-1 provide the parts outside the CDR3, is NAGVMQNPRHLVRRRGQEARLRCSPMKGHSHVYWYRQLPEEGLKFMVYLQKENIIDESGMPKERFSAEFPKEGPSILRIQQVVRGDSAAYFCASSPLQGDTEAFFGQGTRLTVV.

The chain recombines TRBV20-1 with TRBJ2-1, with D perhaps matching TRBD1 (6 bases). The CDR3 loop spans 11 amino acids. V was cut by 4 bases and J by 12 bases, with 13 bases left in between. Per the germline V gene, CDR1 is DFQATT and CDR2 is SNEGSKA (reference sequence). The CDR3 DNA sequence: TGCAGTGCTACCGACAGGAGTGGGCAGTTCTTC. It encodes CSATDRSGQFF.

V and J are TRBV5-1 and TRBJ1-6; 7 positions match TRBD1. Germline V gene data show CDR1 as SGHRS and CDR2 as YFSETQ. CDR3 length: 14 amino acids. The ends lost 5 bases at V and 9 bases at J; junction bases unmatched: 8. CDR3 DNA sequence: TGCGCCAGCAGGACAGGGTCGGGGAGTTCACCCCTCCACTTT. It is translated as CASRTGSGSSPLHF.